This T cell receptor beta chain was identified in a study of shared clonotypes between healthy human individuals. Study at large: The donors, two women and a few men, were aged 18 to 49.

This clone has just one count. Its specificity is not known. Deep was the level used in running the assay. TCRdb's table, derived via immunoSEQ multiplex PCR, lists solely in-frame clones and lacks some. The sample lists a few million clones, 90% to 95% occurring once. The CDR3 length is 15 residues. Germline CDR1 is SGHTA and CDR2 is FQGTGA. Trimming removed 6 bases from V and 3 bases from J; junction bases left unmatched: 4. Findings and limits, study-wide: Clonotypes shared by all four donors outscored non-shared clonotypes in generation probability.

What was sequenced was naive CD4+ T cells from PBMCs. Subset meaning: CD45RA+ positively selected. The receptor comes from a man in his late teens or twenties in good health. Some clones in this sample may be carry-over from other donors' samples. The rearrangement uses TRBV7-3 and TRBJ2-1; 11 nucleotides align to TRBD2. In DNA form, the CDR3 reads TGTGCCAGCAGGCTAGCGGGAGGTCTCTACAATGAGCAGTTCTTC. Protein: CASRLAGGLYNEQFF.